These T cell receptor beta chains were read from a single sample in a study of patients and donors after allogeneic stem cell transplantation. TCRdb re-called the RT-PCR reads with MiXCR, one entry per CDR3 protein. The table records some 9,800 distinct CDR3 sequences, roughly 6.4% of them present only once. Sequences were obtained from blood, either unsorted or a sorted T cell fraction (not recorded which). The receptors shown here come from a human donor who was either an allogeneic HSCT recipient or a stem cell or donor lymphocyte infusion donor (not recorded which). It is not recorded whose cells these are; they may come from a transplant donor. Each CDR3 is given with its conserved first and last residue. Each record gives: CDR3 DNA, CDR3 protein, J gene, D gene, V gene, clone size. The D gene is left open where the match is weak. Clone size, where shown, is once, few, many, or a class for clones that have expanded.

TGTGCCAGCAGCGTAGCTCCCCAGGGGGCCTACGAGCAGTACTTC,CASSVAPQGAYEQYF,TRBJ2-7,TRBD1,TRBV9,many
TGTGCCAGCTCACCACCGAACCAATCTGAAGCTTTCTTT,CASSPPNQSEAFF,TRBJ1-1,NA,TRBV18,few
TGTGCCAGCAGCTTCCAGGGGGACCTGAACACTGAAGCTTTCTTT,CASSFQGDLNTEAFF,TRBJ1-1,TRBD1,TRBV7-2,many
TGTGCCAGCAGGGTGGGAGGGGCCAGGGATGAGCAGTTCTTC,CASRVGGARDEQFF,TRBJ2-1,TRBD2,TRBV7-9,NA
TGCAGTGCTAGTCCTACTCGGGGGCAGTTCTTC,CSASPTRGQFF,TRBJ2-1,NA,TRBV20-1,many
TGTGCCAGCAGTGAACAGAAGAATTCACCCCTCCACTTT,CASSEQKNSPLHF,TRBJ1-6,NA,TRBV25-1,many
TGTGCCAGCAGCTCAGGGGGCCAGGCTAATGAAAAACTGTTTTTT,CASSSGGQANEKLFF,TRBJ1-4,TRBD1,TRBV28,many
TGCAGTGCTAGCTTCGGAGCACTAGCCAAAAACATTCAGTACTTC,CSASFGALAKNIQYF,TRBJ2-4,NA,TRBV20-1,medium-sized
TGTGCCAGCAGCCGACAGGGGAACACTGAAGCTTTCTTT,CASSRQGNTEAFF,TRBJ1-1,TRBD1,TRBV5-4,many
TGTGCCAGCAGCGCGGGACAGGGTAGGACAGATACGCAGTATTTT,CASSAGQGRTDTQYF,TRBJ2-3,TRBD1,TRBV9,NA
TGTGCCAGTAGTATAACTCGCCTATCCTACGAGCAGTACTTC,CASSITRLSYEQYF,TRBJ2-7,NA,TRBV19,NA
TGCAGTGCTAGTCCAGGGTCTGGAAACACCATATATTTT,CSASPGSGNTIYF,TRBJ1-3,NA,TRBV20-1,many
TGTGCCAGCAGTGTCTACAGGGGGCGCAGGGATCTCGCTTATGGCTACACCTTC,CASSVYRGRRDLAYGYTF,TRBJ1-2,TRBD1,TRBV25-1,many
TGTGCCAGCAGTTACCGGACAGGGACGTACGAGCAGTACTTC,CASSYRTGTYEQYF,TRBJ2-7,TRBD1,TRBV6-2/TRBV6-3,many
TGTGCCAGTAGTATGTCCGGACTTGTCTCTGGGGCCAACGTCCTGACTTTC,CASSMSGLVSGANVLTF,TRBJ2-6,NA,TRBV19,few
TGCGCCAGCAGCTGGGGTGGGCGGGAGAGGTCCTACAATGAGCAGTTCTTC,CASSWGGRERSYNEQFF,TRBJ2-1,TRBD2,TRBV5-1,medium-sized
TGTGCCAGCAGCCGCAGACTAGCGGGAACCAACTACGAGCAGTACTTC,CASSRRLAGTNYEQYF,TRBJ2-7,TRBD2,TRBV6-6,many
TGTGCCAGCAGCCCGGGACAGGGGAACTATGGCTACACCTTC,CASSPGQGNYGYTF,TRBJ1-2,TRBD1,TRBV7-2,many
TGTGCCAGCAGTTTTAAGAGGGGTTCGATCTACGAGCAGTACTTC,CASSFKRGSIYEQYF,TRBJ2-7,NA,TRBV12-3/TRBV12-4,many
TGTGCCAGCGGGATGTACGGGGGCTCCTACGAGCAGTACTTC,CASGMYGGSYEQYF,TRBJ2-7,NA,TRBV12-3/TRBV12-4,NA
TGTGCCAGCAGTGAAGCAGGGACTGAAGCTTTCTTT,CASSEAGTEAFF,TRBJ1-1,NA,TRBV2,many
TGTGCCAGCAGCTTAGCTGACAGCTCCTACAATGAGCAGTTCTTC,CASSLADSSYNEQFF,TRBJ2-1,NA,TRBV7-2,many
TGCGCCAGCAGCTCTGGGGACCTAGGTGGGAACATTCAGTACTTC,CASSSGDLGGNIQYF,TRBJ2-4,NA,TRBV5-1,many
TGTGCCACCAGTCGGGACTCCCTCACCGGGGAGCTGTTTTTT,CATSRDSLTGELFF,TRBJ2-2,NA,TRBV24-1,many
TGCAGTGCCGGCCGGCGGGGCATAGGAGGCGAGCAGTACTTC,CSAGRRGIGGEQYF,TRBJ2-7,NA,TRBV20-1,NA
TGTGCCAGCAGCCAAGCTGAGGGGGACCCCCGTGGGGAGACCCAGTACTTC,CASSQAEGDPRGETQYF,TRBJ2-5,NA,TRBV14,few
TGCGCCAGCAGCGAGTCTCACGCCGGGACAGGGCTTTACGAGCAGTACTTC,CASSESHAGTGLYEQYF,TRBJ2-7,TRBD1,TRBV5-1,few
TGTGCCATCAGTGGCAGGGGGAAATGTGAGACCCAGTACTTC,CAISGRGKCETQYF,TRBJ2-5,TRBD1,TRBV10-3,many
TGTGCCAGCAGCTTTTTATACGGGACAGCATACGAGCAGTACTTC,CASSFLYGTAYEQYF,TRBJ2-7,TRBD1,TRBV7-8,many
TGCGCCAGCAGCTTTTCTGTGTCTGGCTCCGAGCAGTACTTC,CASSFSVSGSEQYF,TRBJ2-7,NA,TRBV5-1,many
TGTGCCAGCAGAGGCAGGGTGTCCTACGAGCAGTACTTC,CASRGRVSYEQYF,TRBJ2-7,NA,TRBV6-2/TRBV6-3,few
TGTGCCAGCAGCTTAGCGCGGGGAGGTGAGGAAAAACTGTTTTTT,CASSLARGGEEKLFF,TRBJ1-4,NA,TRBV7-2,many
TGTGCCAGCAGCCGATCTACAGGGAACACTGAAGCTTTCTTT,CASSRSTGNTEAFF,TRBJ1-1,NA,TRBV7-9,medium-sized
TGCGCCAGCAGCCAAGATGACGGGGGGAGGACGCAGTATTTT,CASSQDDGGRTQYF,TRBJ2-3,TRBD2,TRBV4-1,few
TGCAGTGCTAGGAGGACTAGCCTCTACAATGAGCAGTTCTTC,CSARRTSLYNEQFF,TRBJ2-1,TRBD2,TRBV20-1,few
TGTGCCAGCAGTTTAGCGTTTTCACCCCTCCACTTT,CASSLAFSPLHF,TRBJ1-6,NA,TRBV28,many
TGTGCCAGCAGCTTAGAAGGGGGTTTTAATCAGCCCCAGCATTTT,CASSLEGGFNQPQHF,TRBJ1-5,NA,TRBV11-2,NA
TGTGCCATCAGTGAGGGGACCCAAGAGACCCAGTACTTC,CAISEGTQETQYF,TRBJ2-5,NA,TRBV10-3,many
TGTGCCAGTAGAGACACATACAGCCCATCTAACTATGGCTACACCTTC,CASRDTYSPSNYGYTF,TRBJ1-2,NA,TRBV19,NA
TGTGCCAGCAGCTGGGGGGGTGGAAACGCAGATACGCAGTATTTT,CASSWGGGNADTQYF,TRBJ2-3,TRBD2,TRBV11-3,many
TGCAGTGCTAGAGTCCAAGGACAGGGGGCGGCAGATACGCAGTATTTT,CSARVQGQGAADTQYF,TRBJ2-3,TRBD1,TRBV20-1,many
TGTGCCAGCAGCTTAGTGGGCGGGATCTCAGATACGCAGTATTTT,CASSLVGGISDTQYF,TRBJ2-3,NA,TRBV7-2,many
TGTGCCAGCAGCCCAAGATACAATGAGCAGTTCTTC,CASSPRYNEQFF,TRBJ2-1,NA,TRBV14,NA
TGTGCCAGCAGCCCCCGGTGGAATGAGGGCACTGAAGCTTTCTTT,CASSPRWNEGTEAFF,TRBJ1-1,NA,TRBV7-9,many
TGCAGTGCGGGACAGCCCGGTAGGGCCTACGAGCAGTACTTC,CSAGQPGRAYEQYF,TRBJ2-7,TRBD1,TRBV20-1,many